Shown below are 10 T cell receptor beta chains from a single sample sequenced in a study of CD8+ T cells in alopecia areata. The treatment here: oral pan-JAK inhibitor, 5-10 mg twice daily. In each case, RNA was isolated and then reverse transcribed into cDNA as the sequencing template. Assay: immunoSEQ multiplex PCR; the TCRdb copy retains only in-frame clones and omits some. The sample contains about 180,000 clones, about 54% of which appear only once. This specimen was CD4+ T cells sorted from blood, taken at approximately week 56, from a patient treated with tofacitinib. The receptors derive from a human donor with alopecia areata.

The V call is TRBV5-1, the J call TRBJ2-5, with 8 bases identical to TRBD1. This CDR3 comprises 15 residues. The V gene end was trimmed by 0 bases and the J gene end by 4 bases; junction bases not matched to a gene: 5. CDR1 SGHRS and CDR2 YFSETQ come from the germline V gene. The CDR3 protein is CASSLGTGLGETQYF. The CDR3 DNA reads as TGCGCCAGCAGCTTGGGGACAGGGTTGGGAGAGACCCAGTACTTC.

The chain employs TRBV19 and TRBJ2-1, with 7 nucleotides matching TRBD1. Germline CDR1 and CDR2: LNHDA and SQIVND (reference sequence). CDR3 length: 17 amino acids. V was clipped by 2 bases and J by 0 bases; unmatched bases: 7. The CDR3 reads CASSIQQGLGSYNEQFF. The CDR3 region has the DNA TGTGCCAGTAGTATACAACAGGGGTTAGGCTCCTACAATGAGCAGTTCTTC. The full variable domain, with the rest looked up from reference TRBV19 and TRBJ2-1, is DGGITQSPKYLFRKEGQNVTLSCEQNLNHDAMYWYRQDPGQGLRLIYYSQIVNDFQKGDIAEGYSVSREKKESFPLTVTSAQKNPTAFYLCASSIQQGLGSYNEQFFGPGTRLTVL.

The chain couples TRBV2 to TRBJ2-7, with 9 bases fitting TRBD1. This CDR3 has 14 residues. Germline V gene sequence: CDR1 SNHLY, CDR2 FYNNEI. V gave up 4 bases and J gave up 1 base; unmatched junction bases: 2. The CDR3 bases are TGTGCCAGCAGTGGGGGACAGGGATCCTACGAGCAGTACTTC. Amino acid sequence: CASSGGQGSYEQYF.

The V call is TRBV2, the J call TRBJ2-3; D is undetermined. The CDR3 is 14 amino acids. The germline V gene encodes CDR1 SNHLY and CDR2 FYNNEI. Deletions cut 4 bases from V and 0 bases from J, with 8 bases between. The DNA for the CDR3 is TGTGCCAGCAGTGGGCGCCTTAGCACAGATACGCAGTATTTT. Its protein product is CASSGRLSTDTQYF. The variable domain in full, completed from reference TRBV2 and TRBJ2-3, reads EPEVTQTPSHQVTQMGQEVILRCVPISNHLYFYWYRQILGQKVEFLVSFYNNEISEKSEIFDDQFSVERPDGSNFTLKIRSTKLEDSAMYFCASSGRLSTDTQYFGPGTRLTVL.

The rearrangement joins TRBV29-1 to TRBJ2-3, with a tentative D call TRBD2 (5 bases). Germline V gene sequence: CDR1 SQVTM, CDR2 ANQGSEA. V was trimmed by 4 bases and J by 6 bases, leaving 8 bases between them. The CDR3 consists of 11 residues. DNA for the CDR3: TGCAGCGTTGTTCTAGCTGATACGCAGTATTTT. Its translation is CSVVLADTQYF.

This chain uses TRBV5-1 with TRBJ2-3; D not certain. The V end lost 0 bases, the J end lost 5 bases, and 13 bases lay between the germline ends. The germline V gene encodes CDR1 SGHRS and CDR2 YFSETQ. The CDR3 totals 15 residues. CDR3: CASSLAVQSGDTQYF. The CDR3 nucleotides read TGCGCCAGCAGCTTGGCCGTGCAGTCCGGAGATACGCAGTATTTT.

This clone turned up a few times. CDR3 nucleotides: TGTGCCAGCAGCCCCAGAACCGGGAACTCCTACGAGCAGTACTTC. This sequence encodes CASSPRTGNSYEQYF. V gene TRBV4-2 combines with J gene TRBJ2-7; a possible D gene is TRBD2 (5 bases). The germline V gene encodes CDR1 LGHNA and CDR2 YNFKEQ. There are 15 residues in the CDR3. The V gene lost 4 bases and the J gene lost 0 bases, with 13 bases spanning the gap.

This clone was recorded a few times. This chain connects TRBV7-2 to TRBJ2-3, with D perhaps TRBD2 (6 bases). CDR1 and CDR2 (germline): SGHTA, FQGNSA. The CDR3 runs to 15 residues. V shed 5 bases and J shed 6 bases, with 18 bases lying between them. The CDR3 DNA reads TGTGCCAGCAGCAGCTTGGGGGACCGGGGGGATACGCAGTATTTT. Protein: CASSSLGDRGDTQYF.

This clone was observed a handful of times. The chain couples TRBV30 to TRBJ1-3; D gene uncertain. The CDR3 extends over 13 amino acids. V was pared by 4 bases and J by 2 bases, with 9 bases between. In germline, CDR1 is GTSNPN, CDR2 SVGIG (reference sequence). The CDR3, as DNA: TGTGCCTGGACCTACACTACTGGAAACACCATATATTTT. Its translation: CAWTYTTGNTIYF.

This clone was counted once. The chain uses TRBV29-1 and TRBJ2-1; TRBD2 agrees at 13 bases. The germline V gene encodes CDR1 SQVTM and CDR2 ANQGSEA. The CDR3 spans 13 residues. J lost 9 bases, V lost 7 bases, and 6 bases had no gene match. Written as DNA, the CDR3 is TGCAGCGCTGGGACTAGCGGGGTTTTTGAGCAGTTCTTC. Its translation: CSAGTSGVFEQFF.